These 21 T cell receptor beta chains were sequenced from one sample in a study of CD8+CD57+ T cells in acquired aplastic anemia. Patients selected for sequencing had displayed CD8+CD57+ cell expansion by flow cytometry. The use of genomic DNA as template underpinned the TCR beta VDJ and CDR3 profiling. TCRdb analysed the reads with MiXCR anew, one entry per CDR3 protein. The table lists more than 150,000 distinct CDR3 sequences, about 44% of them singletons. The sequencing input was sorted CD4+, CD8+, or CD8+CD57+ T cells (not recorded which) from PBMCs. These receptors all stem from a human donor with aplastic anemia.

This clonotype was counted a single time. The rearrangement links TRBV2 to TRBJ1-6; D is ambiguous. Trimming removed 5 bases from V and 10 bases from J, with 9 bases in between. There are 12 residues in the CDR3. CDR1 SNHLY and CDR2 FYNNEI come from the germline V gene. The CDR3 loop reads CASSKDGSPLHF. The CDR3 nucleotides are TGTGCCAGCAGTAAGGATGGATCACCCCTCCACTTT. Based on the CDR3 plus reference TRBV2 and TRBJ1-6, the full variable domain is EPEVTQTPSHQVTQMGQEVILRCVPISNHLYFYWYRQILGQKVEFLVSFYNNEISEKSEIFDDQFSVERPDGSNFTLKIRSTKLEDSAMYFCASSKDGSPLHFGNGTRLTVT.

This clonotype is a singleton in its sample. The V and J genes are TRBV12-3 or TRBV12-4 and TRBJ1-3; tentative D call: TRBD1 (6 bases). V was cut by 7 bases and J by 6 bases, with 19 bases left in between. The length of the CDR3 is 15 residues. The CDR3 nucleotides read TGTGCCAGCACCTCAAACACAGGGTTCGTAAACACCATATATTTT. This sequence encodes CASTSNTGFVNTIYF.

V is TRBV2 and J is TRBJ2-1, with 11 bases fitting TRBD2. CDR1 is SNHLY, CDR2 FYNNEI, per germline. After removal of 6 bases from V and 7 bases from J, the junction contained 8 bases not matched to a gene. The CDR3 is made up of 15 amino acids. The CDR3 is CASSPLAGGVNEQFF. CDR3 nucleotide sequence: TGTGCCAGCAGCCCCCTAGCGGGAGGCGTAAATGAGCAGTTCTTC.

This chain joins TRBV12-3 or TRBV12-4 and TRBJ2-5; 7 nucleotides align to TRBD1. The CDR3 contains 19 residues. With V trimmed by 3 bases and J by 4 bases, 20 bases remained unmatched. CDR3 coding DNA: TGTGCCAGCAGTTTCTCACGGGTCTCCGGGACAGAGCTTGTAGAGACCCAGTACTTC. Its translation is CASSFSRVSGTELVETQYF.

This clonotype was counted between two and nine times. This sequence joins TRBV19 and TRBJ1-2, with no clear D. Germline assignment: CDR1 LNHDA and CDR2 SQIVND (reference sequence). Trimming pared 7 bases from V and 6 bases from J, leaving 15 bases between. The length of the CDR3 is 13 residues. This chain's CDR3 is CASTEGPLDGYTF. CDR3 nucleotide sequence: TGTGCCAGTACCGAGGGCCCTTTGGATGGCTACACCTTC.

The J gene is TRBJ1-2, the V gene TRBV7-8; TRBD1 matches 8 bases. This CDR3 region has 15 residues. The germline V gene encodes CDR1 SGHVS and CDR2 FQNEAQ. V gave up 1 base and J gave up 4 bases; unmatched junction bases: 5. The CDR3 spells CASSLVGQGFYGYTF. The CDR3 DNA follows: TGTGCCAGCAGCTTAGTTGGACAGGGCTTCTATGGCTACACCTTC.

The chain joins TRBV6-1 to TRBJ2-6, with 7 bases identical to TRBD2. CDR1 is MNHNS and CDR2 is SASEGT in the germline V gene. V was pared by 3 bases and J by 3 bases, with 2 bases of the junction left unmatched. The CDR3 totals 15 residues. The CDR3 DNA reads TGTGCCAGCAGTGATCCGGGGGGTGGGGCCAACGTCCTGACTTTC. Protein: CASSDPGGGANVLTF.

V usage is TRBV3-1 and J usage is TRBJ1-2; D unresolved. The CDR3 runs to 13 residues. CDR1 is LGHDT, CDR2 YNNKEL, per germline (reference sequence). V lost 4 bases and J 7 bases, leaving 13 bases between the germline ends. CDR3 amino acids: CASSPRDWSGYTF. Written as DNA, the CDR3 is TGTGCCAGCAGCCCGAGGGATTGGAGTGGCTACACCTTC.

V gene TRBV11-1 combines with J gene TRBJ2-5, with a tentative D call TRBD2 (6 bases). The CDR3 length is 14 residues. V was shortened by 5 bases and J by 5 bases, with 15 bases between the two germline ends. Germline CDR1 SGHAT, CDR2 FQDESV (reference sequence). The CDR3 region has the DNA TGTGCCAGCAGCCCGAACGGGGGTGGGGAGACCCAGTACTTC. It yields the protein CASSPNGGGETQYF.

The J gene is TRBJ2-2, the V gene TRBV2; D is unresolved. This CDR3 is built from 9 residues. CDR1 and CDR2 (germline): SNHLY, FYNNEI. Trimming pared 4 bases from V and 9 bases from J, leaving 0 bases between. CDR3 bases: TGTGCCAGCAGTGGGGAGCTGTTTTTT. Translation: CASSGELFF.

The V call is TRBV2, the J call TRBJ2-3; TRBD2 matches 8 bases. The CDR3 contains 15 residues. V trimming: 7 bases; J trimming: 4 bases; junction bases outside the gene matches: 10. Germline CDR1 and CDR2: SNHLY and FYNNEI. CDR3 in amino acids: CASKIAGTGPDTQYF. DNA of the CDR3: TGTGCCAGCAAGATAGCGGGGACCGGGCCAGATACGCAGTATTTT.

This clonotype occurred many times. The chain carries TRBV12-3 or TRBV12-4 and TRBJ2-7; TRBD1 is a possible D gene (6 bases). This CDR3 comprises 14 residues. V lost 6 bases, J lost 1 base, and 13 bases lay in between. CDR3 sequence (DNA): TGTGCCAGCAGCGTGGCAGGGGCTTCCTACGAGCAGTACTTC. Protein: CASSVAGASYEQYF.

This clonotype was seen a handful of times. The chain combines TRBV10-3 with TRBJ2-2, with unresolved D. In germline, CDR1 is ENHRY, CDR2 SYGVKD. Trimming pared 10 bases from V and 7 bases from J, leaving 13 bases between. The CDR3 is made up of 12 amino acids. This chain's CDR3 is CASPDWFGELFF. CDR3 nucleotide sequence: TGTGCCAGCCCGGATTGGTTCGGGGAGCTGTTTTTT.

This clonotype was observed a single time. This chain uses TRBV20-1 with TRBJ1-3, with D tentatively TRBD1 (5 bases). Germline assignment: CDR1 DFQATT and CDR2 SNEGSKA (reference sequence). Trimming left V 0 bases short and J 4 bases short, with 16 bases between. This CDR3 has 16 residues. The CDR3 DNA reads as TGCAGTGCTAGAGATTCCTACAGGCCACCGGGAAACACCATATATTTT. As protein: CSARDSYRPPGNTIYF.

For the CDR3, the DNA is TGCAGTGCTATGACAGACTCCTACGAGCAGTACTTC. Residues: CSAMTDSYEQYF. The chain uses TRBV20-1 and TRBJ2-7; maybe TRBD1 (5 bases). The V gene's germline CDR1 is DFQATT and CDR2 SNEGSKA (reference sequence). This CDR3 region has 12 residues. V was cut by 4 bases and J by 0 bases, with 7 bases left in between.

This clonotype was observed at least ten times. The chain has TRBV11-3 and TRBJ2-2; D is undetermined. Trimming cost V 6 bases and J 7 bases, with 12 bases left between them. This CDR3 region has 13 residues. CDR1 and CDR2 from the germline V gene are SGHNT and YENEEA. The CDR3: CASSSRRYGELFF. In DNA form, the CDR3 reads TGTGCCAGCAGTTCTAGGCGGTACGGGGAGCTGTTTTTT.

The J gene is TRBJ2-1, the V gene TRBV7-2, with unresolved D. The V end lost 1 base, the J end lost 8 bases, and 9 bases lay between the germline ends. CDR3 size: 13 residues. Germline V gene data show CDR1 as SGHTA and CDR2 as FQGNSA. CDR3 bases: TGTGCCAGCAGCTTAGGTTTACTCGATGAGCAGTTCTTC. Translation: CASSLGLLDEQFF.

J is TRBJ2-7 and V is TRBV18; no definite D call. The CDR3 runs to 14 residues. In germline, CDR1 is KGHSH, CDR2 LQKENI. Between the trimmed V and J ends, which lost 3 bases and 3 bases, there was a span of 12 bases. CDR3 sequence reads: CASSPTFQDYEQYF. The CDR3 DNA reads TGTGCCAGCTCACCGACCTTCCAAGACTACGAGCAGTACTTC.

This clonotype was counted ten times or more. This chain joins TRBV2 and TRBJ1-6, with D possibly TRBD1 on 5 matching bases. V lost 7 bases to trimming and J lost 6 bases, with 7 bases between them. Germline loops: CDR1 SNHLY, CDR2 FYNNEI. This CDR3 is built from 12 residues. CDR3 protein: CASTGSNSPLHF. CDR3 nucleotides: TGTGCCAGCACAGGGTCTAATTCACCCCTCCACTTT.

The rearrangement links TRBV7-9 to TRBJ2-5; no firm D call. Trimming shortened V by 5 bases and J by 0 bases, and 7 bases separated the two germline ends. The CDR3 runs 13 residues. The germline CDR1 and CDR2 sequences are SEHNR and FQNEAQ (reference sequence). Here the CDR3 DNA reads TGTGCCAGCAGCCATGAGTACCAAGAGACCCAGTACTTC. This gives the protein CASSHEYQETQYF. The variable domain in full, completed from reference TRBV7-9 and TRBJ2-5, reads DTGVSQNPRHKITKRGQNVTFRCDPISEHNRLYWYRQTLGQGPEFLTYFQNEAQLEKSRLLSDRFSAERPKGSFSTLEIQRTEQGDSAMYLCASSHEYQETQYFGPGTRLLVL.

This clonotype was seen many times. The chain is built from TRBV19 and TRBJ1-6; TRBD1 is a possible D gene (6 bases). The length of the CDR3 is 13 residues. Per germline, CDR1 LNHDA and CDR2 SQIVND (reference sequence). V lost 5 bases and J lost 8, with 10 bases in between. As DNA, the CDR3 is TGTGCCAGTAGTCAGGGGAGACATTCACCCCTCCACTTT. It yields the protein CASSQGRHSPLHF.